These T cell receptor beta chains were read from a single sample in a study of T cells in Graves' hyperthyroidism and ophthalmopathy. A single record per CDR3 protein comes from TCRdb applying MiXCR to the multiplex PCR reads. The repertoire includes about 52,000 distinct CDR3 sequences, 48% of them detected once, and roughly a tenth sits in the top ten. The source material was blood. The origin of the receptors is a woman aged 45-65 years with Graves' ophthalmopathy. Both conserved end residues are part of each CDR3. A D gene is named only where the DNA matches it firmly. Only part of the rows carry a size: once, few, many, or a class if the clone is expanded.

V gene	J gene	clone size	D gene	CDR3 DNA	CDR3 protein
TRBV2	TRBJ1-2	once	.	TGTGCCAGCGGTGAAGGGGCTGGCTACACCTTC	CASGEGAGYTF
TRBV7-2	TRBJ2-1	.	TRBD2	TGTGCCAGCAGTTTAAGGCTAGCGGGGGGCTACAATGAGCAGTTCTTC	CASSLRLAGGYNEQFF
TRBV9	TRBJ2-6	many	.	TGTGCCAGCGAGGGCTCTGGGGCCAACGTCCTGACTTTC	CASEGSGANVLTF
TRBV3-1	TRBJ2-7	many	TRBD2	TGTGCCAGCAGCCATTCTAGCGGGTCATACGAGCAGTACTTC	CASSHSSGSYEQYF
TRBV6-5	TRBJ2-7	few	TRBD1	TGTGCCAGCAGTTACGTCCGAACAAGGACAGGGGGCGCTTGGGAGCAGTACTTC	CASSYVRTRTGGAWEQYF
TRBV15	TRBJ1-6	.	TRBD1	TGTGCCACCAACTCGGACAGGGATGATTCACCCCTCCACTTT	CATNSDRDDSPLHF
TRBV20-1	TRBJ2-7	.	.	TGCAGTGCTAGAGATGTGGGCTCCGAGCAGTACTTC	CSARDVGSEQYF
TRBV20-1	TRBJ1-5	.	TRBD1	TGCAGTGCTAGAGAGATCGGCTCGGGACAGGGGGGACAGCCCCAGCATTTT	CSAREIGSGQGGQPQHF
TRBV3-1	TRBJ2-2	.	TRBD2	TGTGCCAGCACCTACGGGGGGAATGGCGGGGAGCTGTTTTTT	CASTYGGNGGELFF
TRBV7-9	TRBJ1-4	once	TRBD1	TGTGCCAGCAGCCAGAGACAGGGATGGGAAAAACTGTTTTTT	CASSQRQGWEKLFF
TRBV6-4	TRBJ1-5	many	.	TGTGCCAGCAGTGACGGAATCAATCCCCAGCATTTT	CASSDGINPQHF
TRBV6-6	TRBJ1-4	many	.	TGTGCCAGCAGTTACGGGGTCAGGGGCCGATACGGGGAAAAACTGTTTTTT	CASSYGVRGRYGEKLFF
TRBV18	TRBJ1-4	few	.	TGTGCCAGCTCACAGGGGGTTGCTAATGAAAAACTGTTTTTT	CASSQGVANEKLFF
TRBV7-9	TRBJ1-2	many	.	TGTGCCAGCAGCTACGCGGCTGACGACGGCTACACCTTC	CASSYAADDGYTF
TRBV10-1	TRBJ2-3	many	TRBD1	TGCGCCAGCAGCCCGCGGACAGGAGGCACAGATACGCAGTATTTT	CASSPRTGGTDTQYF
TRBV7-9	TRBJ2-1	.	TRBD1	TGTGCCAGCAGCCCAGCGACAGGGGTGGGTGAGCAGTTCTTC	CASSPATGVGEQFF
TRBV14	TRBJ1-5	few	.	TGTGCCAGCAGCCAAGACAACGGGAGGAATCAGCCCCAGCATTTT	CASSQDNGRNQPQHF
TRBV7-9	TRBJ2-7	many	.	TGTGCCAGCACCAGACTAAGCTCCTACGAGCAGTACTTC	CASTRLSSYEQYF
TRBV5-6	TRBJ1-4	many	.	TGTGCCAGCAGCCCACTGGGGGGCACTAATGAAAAACTGTTTTTT	CASSPLGGTNEKLFF
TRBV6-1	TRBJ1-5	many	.	TGTGCCAGCAGTGCACAGGGTGATCAGCCCCAGCATTTT	CASSAQGDQPQHF
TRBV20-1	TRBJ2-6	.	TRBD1	TGCAGTGCTAGAGAGCGGGGACAGGGGACTGGGGCCAACGTCCTGACTTTC	CSARERGQGTGANVLTF
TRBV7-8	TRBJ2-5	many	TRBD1	TGTGCCAGCAGCTACGGGACAGGGGAAGAGACCCAGTACTTC	CASSYGTGEETQYF
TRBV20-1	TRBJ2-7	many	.	TGCAGTGGCAGCGGGACAGGTAGTGGGCGGGGGGGCAACGAGCAGTACTTC	CSGSGTGSGRGGNEQYF
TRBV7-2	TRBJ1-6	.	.	TGCGCCAGCAGCCACCAGACCCTCCACTTT	CASSHQTLHF
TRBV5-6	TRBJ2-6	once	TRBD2	TGTGCCAGCAGCCCGGGGGGGGGACTGACTTTC	CASSPGGGLTF
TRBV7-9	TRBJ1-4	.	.	TGTGCCAGCAGCTTACGTGGAGGGGGAAGTGAAAAACTGTTTTTT	CASSLRGGGSEKLFF
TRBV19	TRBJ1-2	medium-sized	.	TGTGCCAGTAGTATCAACGGCAACTATGGCTACACCTTC	CASSINGNYGYTF
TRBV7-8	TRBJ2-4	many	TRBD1	TGTGCCAGCAGCTTACTGACAGGGCCCGGGACCAAAAACATTCAGTACTTC	CASSLLTGPGTKNIQYF
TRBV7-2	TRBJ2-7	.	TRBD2	TGTGCCGGCCCGGGACTAGCGGGAGGCGGGCAGTACTTC	CAGPGLAGGGQYF
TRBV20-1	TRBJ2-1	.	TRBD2	TGCAGTGCTTTTACTAGCGGGGGAAACAATGAGCAGTTCTTC	CSAFTSGGNNEQFF
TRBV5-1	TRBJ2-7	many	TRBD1	TGCGCCAGCAGCTCTGGACAGGGGCCCTACGAGCAGTACTTC	CASSSGQGPYEQYF
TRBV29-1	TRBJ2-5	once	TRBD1	TGCAGCGTTGAAGCTGGGACAGGGTTTGGCGAGACCCAGTACTTC	CSVEAGTGFGETQYF
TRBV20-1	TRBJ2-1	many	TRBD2	TGCAGTGCTAGCCCGGGACTAGCGGGAGGATCTGAGCAGTTCTTC	CSASPGLAGGSEQFF
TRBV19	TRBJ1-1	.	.	TGTGCCAGTAGTATATGGGCAGGGATGAACACTGAAGCTTTCTTT	CASSIWAGMNTEAFF
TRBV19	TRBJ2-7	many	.	TGTGCCAGTAGTATACAGGGGTACTCCCCCTACGAGCAGTACTTC	CASSIQGYSPYEQYF
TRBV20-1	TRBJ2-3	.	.	TGCAGTGCTAGAGTTGGGGATCGGTTTTACACTAGCACAGATACGCAGTATTTT	CSARVGDRFYTSTDTQYF
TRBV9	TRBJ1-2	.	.	TGTGCCAGCAGCGCGTCAGGGTTGGGCTTTGGCTACACCTTC	CASSASGLGFGYTF
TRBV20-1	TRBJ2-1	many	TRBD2	TGCAGTGCCCTGCAGAGCGGGAGTTTTGTTGAGCAGTTCTTC	CSALQSGSFVEQFF
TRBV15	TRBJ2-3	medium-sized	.	TGTGCCACCAGCAATTGGACGTCAGATACGCAGTATTTT	CATSNWTSDTQYF
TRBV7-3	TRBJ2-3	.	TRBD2	TGTGCCAGCAGCATCCTGGGGGCGGGAGGCTCCCTTTGCGCACAACACACAGATACGCAGTATTTT	CASSILGAGGSLCAQHTDTQYF
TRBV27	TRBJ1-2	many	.	TGTGCCAGCAGTTCGCTCGAGACCCTTGCCTATGGCTACACCTTC	CASSSLETLAYGYTF
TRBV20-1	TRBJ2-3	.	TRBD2	TGCAGTGCTGAGAGCGGGGGCACAGATACGCAGTATTTT	CSAESGGTDTQYF
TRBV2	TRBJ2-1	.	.	TGTGCCAGCAGTGTTCAAGGGAGGAGGGGGACAATTGAGCAGTTCTTC	CASSVQGRRGTIEQFF
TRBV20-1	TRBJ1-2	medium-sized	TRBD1	TGCAGTGCTCCCGGGACAGGGTATGGCTACACCTTC	CSAPGTGYGYTF
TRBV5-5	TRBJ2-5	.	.	TGTGCCAGCAGCCGGGCGGGGAATCAGCCCCAGTACTTC	CASSRAGNQPQYF
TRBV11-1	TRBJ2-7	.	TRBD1	TGTGCCAGCAGCTTAGGGGACAGGGGCTCCTACGAGCAGTACTTC	CASSLGDRGSYEQYF
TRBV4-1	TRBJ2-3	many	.	TGCGCCAGCAGCCAAGCCAGCGTAAGCACAGATACGCAGTATTTT	CASSQASVSTDTQYF
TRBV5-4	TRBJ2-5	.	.	TGTGCCAGCAGTCACCCATCCGGGATGAGGGAGACCCAGTACTTC	CASSHPSGMRETQYF
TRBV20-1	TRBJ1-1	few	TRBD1	TGCAGTGCTAGTCCCAGGGGGCGGAACACTGAAGCTTTCTTT	CSASPRGRNTEAFF
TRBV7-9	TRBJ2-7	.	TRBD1	TGTGCCAGCAGCCGAGGGACAGCCTTCTACGAGCAGTACTTC	CASSRGTAFYEQYF
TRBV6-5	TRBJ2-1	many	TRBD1	TGTGCCAGCAGGCCGGGACAGGGCCCCCTTCAGTCGTTCTTC	CASRPGQGPLQSFF